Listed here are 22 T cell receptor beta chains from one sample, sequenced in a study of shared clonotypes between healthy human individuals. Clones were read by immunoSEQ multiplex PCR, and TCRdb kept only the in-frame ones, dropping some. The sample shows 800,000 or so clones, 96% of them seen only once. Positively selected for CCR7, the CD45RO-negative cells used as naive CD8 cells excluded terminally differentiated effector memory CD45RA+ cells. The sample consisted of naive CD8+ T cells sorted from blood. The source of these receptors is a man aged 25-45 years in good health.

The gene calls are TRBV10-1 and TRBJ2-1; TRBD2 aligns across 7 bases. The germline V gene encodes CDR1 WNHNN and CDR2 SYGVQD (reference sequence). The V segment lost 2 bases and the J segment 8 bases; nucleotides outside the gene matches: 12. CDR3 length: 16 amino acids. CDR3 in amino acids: CASSETSAQLWDEQFF. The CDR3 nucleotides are TGCGCCAGCAGTGAGACTAGCGCCCAGTTATGGGATGAGCAGTTCTTC.

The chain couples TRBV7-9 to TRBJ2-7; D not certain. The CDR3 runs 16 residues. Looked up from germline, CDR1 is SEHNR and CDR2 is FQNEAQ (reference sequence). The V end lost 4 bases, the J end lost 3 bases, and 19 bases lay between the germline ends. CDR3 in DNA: TGTGCCAGCAGCTCCCCCGGGTTTCAAACAAGCTACGAGCAGTACTTC. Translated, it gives CASSSPGFQTSYEQYF. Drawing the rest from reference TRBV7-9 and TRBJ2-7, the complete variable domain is DTGVSQNPRHKITKRGQNVTFRCDPISEHNRLYWYRQTLGQGPEFLTYFQNEAQLEKSRLLSDRFSAERPKGSFSTLEIQRTEQGDSAMYLCASSSPGFQTSYEQYFGPGTRLTVT.

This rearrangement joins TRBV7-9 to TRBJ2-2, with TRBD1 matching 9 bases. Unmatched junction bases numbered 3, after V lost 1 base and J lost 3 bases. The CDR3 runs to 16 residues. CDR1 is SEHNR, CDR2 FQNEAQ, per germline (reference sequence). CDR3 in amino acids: CASSLVGTGYTGELFF. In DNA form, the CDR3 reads TGTGCCAGCAGCTTAGTGGGGACAGGGTACACCGGGGAGCTGTTTTTT.

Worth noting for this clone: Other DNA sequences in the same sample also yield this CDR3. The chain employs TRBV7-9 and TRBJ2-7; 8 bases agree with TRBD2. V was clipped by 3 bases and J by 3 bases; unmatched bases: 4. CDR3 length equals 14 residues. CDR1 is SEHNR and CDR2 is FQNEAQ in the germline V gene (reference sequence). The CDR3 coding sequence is TGTGCCAGCAGCTTTCCTACTAGCGGCTACGAGCAGTACTTC. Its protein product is CASSFPTSGYEQYF.

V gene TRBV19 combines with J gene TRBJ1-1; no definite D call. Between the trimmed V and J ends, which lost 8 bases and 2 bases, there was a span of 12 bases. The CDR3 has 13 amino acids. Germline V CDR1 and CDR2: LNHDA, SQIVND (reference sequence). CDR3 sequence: CASAVWGNTEAFF. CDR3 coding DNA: TGTGCCAGTGCCGTATGGGGAAACACTGAAGCTTTCTTT.

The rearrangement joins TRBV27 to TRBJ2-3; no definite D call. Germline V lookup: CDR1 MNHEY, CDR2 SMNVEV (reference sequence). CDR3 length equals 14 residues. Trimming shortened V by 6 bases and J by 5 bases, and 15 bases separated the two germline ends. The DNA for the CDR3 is TGTGCCAGCAGCCAATTCCAGGTTGGAGATACGCAGTATTTT. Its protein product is CASSQFQVGDTQYF.

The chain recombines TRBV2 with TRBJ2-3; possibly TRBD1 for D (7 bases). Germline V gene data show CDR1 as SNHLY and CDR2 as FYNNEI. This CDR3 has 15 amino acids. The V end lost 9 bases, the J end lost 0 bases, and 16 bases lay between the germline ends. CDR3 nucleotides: TGTGCCAGAGCCCTGACAGGGACTAGCACAGATACGCAGTATTTT. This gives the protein CARALTGTSTDTQYF.

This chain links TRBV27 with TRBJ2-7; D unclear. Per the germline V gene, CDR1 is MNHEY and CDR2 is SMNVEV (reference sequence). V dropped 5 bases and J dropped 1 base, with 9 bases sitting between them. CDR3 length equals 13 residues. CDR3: CASSALMSYEQYF. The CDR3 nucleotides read TGTGCCAGCAGTGCCCTTATGTCCTACGAGCAGTACTTC.

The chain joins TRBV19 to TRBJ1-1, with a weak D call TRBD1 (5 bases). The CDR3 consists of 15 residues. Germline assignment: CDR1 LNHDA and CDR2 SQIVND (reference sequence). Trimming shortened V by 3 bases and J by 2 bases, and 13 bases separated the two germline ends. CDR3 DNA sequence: TGTGCCAGTAGTATCGTTGGACACCATAACACTGAAGCTTTCTTT. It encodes CASSIVGHHNTEAFF.

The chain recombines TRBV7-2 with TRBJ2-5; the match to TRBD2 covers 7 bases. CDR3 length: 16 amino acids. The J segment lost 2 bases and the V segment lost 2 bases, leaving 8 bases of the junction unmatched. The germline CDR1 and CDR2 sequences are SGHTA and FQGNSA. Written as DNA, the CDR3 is TGTGCCAGCAGCTTACAGTCGGGAGGCAGACAAGAGACCCAGTACTTC. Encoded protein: CASSLQSGGRQETQYF.

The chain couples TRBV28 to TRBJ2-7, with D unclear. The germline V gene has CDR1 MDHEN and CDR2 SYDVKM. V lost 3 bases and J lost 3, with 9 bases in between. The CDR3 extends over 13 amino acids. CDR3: CASSFPYNYEQYF. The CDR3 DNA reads TGTGCCAGCAGTTTTCCCTATAACTACGAGCAGTACTTC.

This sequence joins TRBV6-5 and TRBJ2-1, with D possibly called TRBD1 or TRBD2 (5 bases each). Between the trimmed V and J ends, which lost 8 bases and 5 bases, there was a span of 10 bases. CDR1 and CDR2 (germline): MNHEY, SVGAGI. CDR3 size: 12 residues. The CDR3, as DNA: TGTGCCAGCGGCATGGGGGACAATGAGCAGTTCTTC. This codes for CASGMGDNEQFF.

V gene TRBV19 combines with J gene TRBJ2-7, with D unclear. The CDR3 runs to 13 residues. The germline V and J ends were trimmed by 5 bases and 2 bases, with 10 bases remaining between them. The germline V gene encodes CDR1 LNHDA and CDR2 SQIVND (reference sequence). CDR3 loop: CASSFIPAYEQYF. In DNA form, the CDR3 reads TGTGCCAGTAGTTTCATCCCCGCCTACGAGCAGTACTTC.

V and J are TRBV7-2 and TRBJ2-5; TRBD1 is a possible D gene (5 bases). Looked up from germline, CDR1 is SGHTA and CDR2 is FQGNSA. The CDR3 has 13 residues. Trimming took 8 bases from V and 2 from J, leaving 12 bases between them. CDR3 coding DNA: TGTGCCAGCTGGGGCTGGAGACAAGAGACCCAGTACTTC. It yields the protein CASWGWRQETQYF.

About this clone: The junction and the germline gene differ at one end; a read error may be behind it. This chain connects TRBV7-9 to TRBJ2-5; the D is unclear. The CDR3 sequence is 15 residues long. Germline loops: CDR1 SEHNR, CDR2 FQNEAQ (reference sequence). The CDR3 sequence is CASSRPVRNQETQYF. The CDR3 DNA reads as TGTGCCAGCAGCCGCCCAGTGCGGAACCAGGAGACCCAGTACTTC. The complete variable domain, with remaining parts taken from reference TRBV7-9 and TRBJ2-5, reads DTGVSQNPRHKITKRGQNVTFRCDPISEHNRLYWYRQTLGQGPEFLTYFQNEAQLEKSRLLSDRFSAERPKGSFSTLEIQRTEQGDSAMYLCASSRPVRNQETQYFGPGTRLLVL.

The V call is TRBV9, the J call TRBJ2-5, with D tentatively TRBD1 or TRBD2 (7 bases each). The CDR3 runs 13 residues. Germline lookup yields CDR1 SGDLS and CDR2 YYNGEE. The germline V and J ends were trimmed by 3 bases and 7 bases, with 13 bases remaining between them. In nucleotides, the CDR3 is TGTGCCAGCAGCGCGGCGGGGGACAGGACCCAGTACTTC. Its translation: CASSAAGDRTQYF.

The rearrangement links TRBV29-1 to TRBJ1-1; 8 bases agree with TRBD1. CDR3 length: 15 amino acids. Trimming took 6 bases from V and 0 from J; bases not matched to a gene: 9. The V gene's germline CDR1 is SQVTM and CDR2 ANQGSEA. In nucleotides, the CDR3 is TGCAGCGTAGACACAGGGGGTTTTTTGAACACTGAAGCTTTCTTT. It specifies CSVDTGGFLNTEAFF. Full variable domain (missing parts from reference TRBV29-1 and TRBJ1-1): SAVISQKPSRDICQRGTSLTIQCQVDSQVTMMFWYRQQPGQSLTLIATANQGSEATYESGFVIDKFPISRPNLTFSTLTVSNMSPEDSSIYLCSVDTGGFLNTEAFFGQGTRLTVV.

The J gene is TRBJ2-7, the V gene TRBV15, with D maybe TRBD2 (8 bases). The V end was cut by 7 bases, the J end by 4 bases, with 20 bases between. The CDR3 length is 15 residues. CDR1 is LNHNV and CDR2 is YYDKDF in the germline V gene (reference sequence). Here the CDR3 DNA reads TGTGCCACCACCGGGTCGGGAGGGGGCCTTTACGAGCAGTACTTC. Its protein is CATTGSGGGLYEQYF.

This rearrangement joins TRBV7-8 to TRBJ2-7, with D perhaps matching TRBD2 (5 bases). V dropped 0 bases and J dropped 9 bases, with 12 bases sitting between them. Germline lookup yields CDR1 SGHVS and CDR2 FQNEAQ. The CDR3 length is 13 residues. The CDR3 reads CASSLAYLEGQYF. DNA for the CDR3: TGTGCCAGCAGCTTAGCGTACCTAGAGGGGCAGTACTTC.

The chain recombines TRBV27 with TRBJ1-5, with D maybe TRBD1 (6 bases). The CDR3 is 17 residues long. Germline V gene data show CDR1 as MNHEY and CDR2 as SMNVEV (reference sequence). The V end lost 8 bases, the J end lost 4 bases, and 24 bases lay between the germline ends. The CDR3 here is CASSKQSVQGPNQPQHF. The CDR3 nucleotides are TGTGCCAGCTCGAAACAGTCGGTACAGGGTCCTAATCAGCCCCAGCATTTT.

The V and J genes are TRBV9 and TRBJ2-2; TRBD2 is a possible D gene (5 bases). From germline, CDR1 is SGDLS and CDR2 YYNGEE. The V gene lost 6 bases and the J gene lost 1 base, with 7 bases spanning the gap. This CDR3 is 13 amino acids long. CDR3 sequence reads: CASTGGNTGELFF. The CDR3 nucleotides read TGTGCCAGCACTGGAGGGAACACCGGGGAGCTGTTTTTT.

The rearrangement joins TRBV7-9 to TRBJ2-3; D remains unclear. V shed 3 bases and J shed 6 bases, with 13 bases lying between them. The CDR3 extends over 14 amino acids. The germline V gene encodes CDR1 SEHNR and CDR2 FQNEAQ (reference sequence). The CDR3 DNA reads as TGTGCCAGCAGCTTCATCAGGATTCCCGATACGCAGTATTTT. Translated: CASSFIRIPDTQYF.